The rows below give T cell receptor beta chains drawn from one sample of a study of T-cell reconstitution after alpha-beta-depleted transplantation in children. TCRdb redid the calling of the PCR reads with MiXCR, one entry per CDR3 protein. Seen here are 380,000 or so distinct CDR3 sequences, 10% to 15% observed once, and the top ten hold around 4.1%. Source: PBMCs, taken from the stem cell graft. The receptors originated from a human donor who donated a stem cell graft to a child with Fanconi anemia. The CDR3 runs from the conserved cysteine through the conserved F or W. A D gene is named only where the DNA matches it firmly. Some rows have no size entry. The others give once, few or many, or a class for an expanded clone.

TRBD1	many	TRBJ2-2	TRBV18	TGTGCCAGCTCACCACCGGCACAGGGGACCACCGGGGAGCTGTTTTTT	CASSPPAQGTTGELFF
.	few	TRBJ2-1	TRBV3-1	TGTGCCAGCAGCCAAGATGAAGGGGCGGTCTACAATGAGCAGTTCTTC	CASSQDEGAVYNEQFF
.	few	TRBJ1-1	TRBV11-1	TGTGCCAGCAGCTTAGCTATAGAGTGGAACACTGAAGCTTTCTTT	CASSLAIEWNTEAFF
TRBD1	.	TRBJ2-2	TRBV7-9	TGTGCCAGCAGCTTAGCGGGACAGCCGAACACCGGGGAGCTGTTTTTT	CASSLAGQPNTGELFF
.	few	TRBJ1-5	TRBV6-2/TRBV6-3	TGTGCCAGCAGTTTCGAGCGGTTGCAGCCCCAGCATTTT	CASSFERLQPQHF
.	.	TRBJ1-1	TRBV18	TGTGCCAGCTCACCAACCCCTTTATTGGCCCTAAACACTGAAGCTTTCTTT	CASSPTPLLALNTEAFF
.	.	TRBJ2-3	TRBV2	TGTGCCAGCTCCCGGGACGGCTCCAGGGGTAACACAGATACGCAGTATTTT	CASSRDGSRGNTDTQYF
.	many	TRBJ2-7	TRBV6-2/TRBV6-3	TGTGCCAGCAGTTACTCGGTTTACGAGCAGTACTTC	CASSYSVYEQYF
.	few	TRBJ1-2	TRBV29-1	TGCAGCGTCCTGTTGGACTATGGCTACACCTTC	CSVLLDYGYTF
TRBD2	many	TRBJ2-3	TRBV5-5	TGTGCCAGCAGTTTAGGACTAGCGGGCCACACAGATACGCAGTATTTT	CASSLGLAGHTDTQYF
TRBD1	.	TRBJ2-5	TRBV7-2	TGTGCCAGCAGCTTAGGCCCAGGGGGAGAGACCCAGTACTTC	CASSLGPGGETQYF